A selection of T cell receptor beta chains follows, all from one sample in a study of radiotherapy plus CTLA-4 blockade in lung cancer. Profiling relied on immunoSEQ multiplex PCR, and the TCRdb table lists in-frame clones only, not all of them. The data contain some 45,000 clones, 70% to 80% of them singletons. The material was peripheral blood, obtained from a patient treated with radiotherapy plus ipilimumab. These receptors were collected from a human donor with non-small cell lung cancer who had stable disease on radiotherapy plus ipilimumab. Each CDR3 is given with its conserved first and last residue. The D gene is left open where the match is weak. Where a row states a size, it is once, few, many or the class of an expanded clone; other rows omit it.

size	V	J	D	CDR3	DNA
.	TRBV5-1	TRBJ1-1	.	CASSLGAGGEAFF	TGCGCCAGCAGCTTGGGGGCCGGGGGTGAAGCTTTCTTT
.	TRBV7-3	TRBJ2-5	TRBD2	CASSLTSGGAETQYF	TGTGCCAGCAGCTTAACTAGCGGGGGAGCAGAGACCCAGTACTTC
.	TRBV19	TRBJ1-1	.	CASSDRMNTEAFF	TGTGCCAGTAGCGATCGAATGAACACTGAAGCTTTCTTT
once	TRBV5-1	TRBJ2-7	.	CASSPRTATYEQYF	TGCGCCAGCAGCCCCCGGACTGCGACCTACGAGCAGTACTTC
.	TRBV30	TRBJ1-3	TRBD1	CAWRGLQGLGHTIYF	TGTGCCTGGAGGGGACTACAGGGGTTAGGACACACCATATATTTT
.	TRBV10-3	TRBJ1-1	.	CAISSGVAEAFF	TGTGCCATCAGCTCGGGGGTCGCTGAAGCTTTCTTT
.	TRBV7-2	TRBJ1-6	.	CASSLTTGLEPLHF	TGTGCCAGCAGCTTAACGACGGGGCTGGAACCCCTCCACTTT
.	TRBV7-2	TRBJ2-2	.	CASSPLSRTGELFF	TGTGCCAGCAGCCCACTTTCGCGGACCGGGGAGCTGTTTTTT
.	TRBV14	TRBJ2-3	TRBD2	CASSQRLAGLRGTDTQYF	TGTGCCAGCAGCCAACGACTAGCGGGGCTCAGAGGCACAGATACGCAGTATTTT
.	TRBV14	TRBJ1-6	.	CASSQVPKNSPLHF	TGTGCCAGCAGCCAAGTTCCGAAGAATTCACCCCTCCACTTT
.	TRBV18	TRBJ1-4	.	CASSPVGHPGNSEKLFF	TGTGCCAGCTCACCTGTCGGCCATCCAGGAAATAGTGAAAAACTGTTTTTT
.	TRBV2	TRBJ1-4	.	CASSLEGTWEKLFF	TGTGCCAGCAGTCTGGAGGGGACGTGGGAAAAACTGTTTTTT
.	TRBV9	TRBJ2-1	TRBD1	CASSVGDRGFTSEQFF	TGTGCCAGCAGCGTAGGGGACAGGGGGTTTACTAGTGAGCAGTTCTTC
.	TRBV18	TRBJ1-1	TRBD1	CASSYRGRDEAFF	TGTGCCAGCTCCTACAGGGGGCGTGATGAAGCTTTCTTT
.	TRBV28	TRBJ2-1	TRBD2	CASSLLAGYNEQFF	TGTGCCAGCAGTTTACTAGCGGGGTACAATGAGCAGTTCTTC
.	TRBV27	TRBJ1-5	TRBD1	CASSELGQGDGQPQHF	TGTGCCAGCAGTGAACTGGGACAGGGTGACGGGCAGCCCCAGCATTTT
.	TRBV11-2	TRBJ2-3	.	CASSYTGPGIGTQYF	TGTGCCAGCAGCTACACAGGCCCGGGTATTGGTACGCAGTATTTT
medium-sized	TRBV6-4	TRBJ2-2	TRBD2	CASSAGTSGGQNTGELFF	TGTGCCAGCAGTGCTGGAACTAGCGGGGGCCAGAACACCGGGGAGCTGTTTTTT
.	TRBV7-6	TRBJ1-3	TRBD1	CASSFGQGAEAGNTIYF	TGTGCCAGCAGCTTTGGACAGGGGGCGGAGGCTGGAAACACCATATATTTT
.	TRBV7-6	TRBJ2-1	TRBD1	CASSPRPGQNLYNEQFF	TGTGCCAGCAGCCCCCGTCCGGGACAGAACTTATACAATGAGCAGTTCTTC
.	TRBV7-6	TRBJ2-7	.	CASSLTFLGEQYF	TGTGCCAGCAGCCTAACCTTTTTAGGGGAGCAGTACTTC
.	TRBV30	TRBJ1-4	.	CAWSPGPSGRNEKLFF	TGTGCCTGGAGTCCTGGGCCTTCAGGGCGGAATGAAAAACTGTTTTTT
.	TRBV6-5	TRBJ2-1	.	CASTNPGETYNEQFF	TGTGCCAGCACTAATCCTGGGGAAACCTACAATGAGCAGTTCTTC
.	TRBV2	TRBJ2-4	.	CASMFLAKNIQYF	TGTGCCAGCATGTTCCTAGCCAAAAACATTCAGTACTTC
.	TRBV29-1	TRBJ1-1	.	CSVDTGQVITEAFF	TGCAGCGTTGACACCGGGCAGGTTATCACTGAAGCTTTCTTT
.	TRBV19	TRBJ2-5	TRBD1	CASSIGHRGYQETQYF	TGTGCCAGTAGTATAGGGCACAGGGGGTACCAAGAGACCCAGTACTTC
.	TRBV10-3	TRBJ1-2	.	CAISETGGGDGYGYTF	TGTGCCATCAGTGAGACGGGTGGCGGGGATGGGTATGGCTACACCTTC
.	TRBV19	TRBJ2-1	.	CASSIDGGRNEQFF	TGTGCCAGTAGTATAGATGGAGGTAGGAATGAGCAGTTCTTC
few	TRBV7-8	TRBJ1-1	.	CASSPLPGRAAGTEAFF	TGTGCCAGCAGCCCGCTCCCCGGCAGGGCGGCCGGAACTGAAGCTTTCTTT
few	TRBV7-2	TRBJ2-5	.	CASSFLRGAQGTQYF	TGTGCCAGCAGCTTCCTACGGGGGGCTCAGGGGACCCAGTACTTC
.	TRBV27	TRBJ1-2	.	CASGGSYGYTF	TGTGCCAGCGGGGGGTCCTATGGCTACACCTTC
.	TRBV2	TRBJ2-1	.	CASSGGGIGYEQFF	TGTGCCAGCAGTGGAGGGGGTATTGGCTATGAGCAGTTCTTC
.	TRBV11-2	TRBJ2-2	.	CASSLGRENTGELFF	TGTGCCAGCAGCTTAGGCAGGGAGAACACCGGGGAGCTGTTTTTT
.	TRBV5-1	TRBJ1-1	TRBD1	CASSLGQGIVVNTEAFF	TGCGCCAGCAGCTTGGGACAGGGGATCGTCGTGAACACTGAAGCTTTCTTT
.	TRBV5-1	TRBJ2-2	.	CASSFSGNTGELFF	TGCGCCAGCAGCTTCTCTGGAAACACCGGGGAGCTGTTTTTT
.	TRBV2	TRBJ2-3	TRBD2	CASSEILGLAGASTDTQYF	TGTGCCAGCAGCGAAATACTGGGTCTAGCGGGGGCTAGCACAGATACGCAGTATTTT
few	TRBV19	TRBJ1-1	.	CASTWGRMNTEAFF	TGTGCCAGTACCTGGGGACGGATGAACACTGAAGCTTTCTTT
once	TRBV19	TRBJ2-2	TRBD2	CASSPTGGLGTGELFF	TGTGCCAGTAGCCCGACGGGGGGGCTGGGCACCGGGGAGCTGTTTTTT
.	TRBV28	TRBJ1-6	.	CASSPDQVSHSPLHF	TGTGCCAGCAGTCCGGATCAGGTTTCTCATTCACCCCTCCACTTT
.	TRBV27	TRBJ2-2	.	CASSSRRSGELFF	TGTGCCAGCAGTTCCCGTAGGTCCGGGGAGCTGTTTTTT
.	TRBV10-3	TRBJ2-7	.	CAIREIDRPYEQYF	TGTGCCATCAGAGAGATTGACAGGCCCTACGAGCAGTACTTC
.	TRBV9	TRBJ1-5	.	CASSLGRARNQPQHF	TGTGCCAGCAGCTTAGGCAGGGCCCGCAATCAGCCCCAGCATTTT
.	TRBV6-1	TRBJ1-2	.	CASRPVGVAGYTF	TGTGCCAGCAGACCGGTGGGGGTAGCTGGCTACACCTTC
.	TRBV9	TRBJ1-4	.	CASSAPGANEKLFF	TGTGCCAGCAGCGCGCCAGGGGCTAATGAAAAACTGTTTTTT
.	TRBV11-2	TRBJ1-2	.	CASSFWPRGKDYGYTF	.
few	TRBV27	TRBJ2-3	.	CASSLGGEDTQYF	TGTGCCAGCAGTTTAGGGGGAGAAGATACGCAGTATTTT
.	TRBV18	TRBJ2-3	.	CASSPGSTQYF	TGTGCCAGCTCACCTGGGAGTACGCAGTATTTT
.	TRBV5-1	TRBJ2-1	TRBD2	CASSLALAGGNEQFF	TGCGCCAGCAGCTTGGCCCTAGCGGGGGGCAATGAGCAGTTCTTC
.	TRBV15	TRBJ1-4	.	CATSRFDSNEKLFF	TGTGCCACCAGCAGATTTGACAGTAATGAAAAACTGTTTTTT
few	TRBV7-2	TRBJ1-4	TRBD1	CASRTGFRGTNEKLFF	TGTGCCAGCAGGACAGGGTTTAGGGGAACTAATGAAAAACTGTTTTTT
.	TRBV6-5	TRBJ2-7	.	CASSYIGDEQYF	TGTGCCAGCAGTTACATTGGGGACGAGCAGTACTTC
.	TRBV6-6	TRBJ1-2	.	CASRPDSLRGYTF	TGTGCCAGCAGACCGGACAGTCTGCGGGGCTACACCTTC
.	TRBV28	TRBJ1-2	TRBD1	CASNTIGDRVNYGYTF	TGTGCCAGCAACACAATTGGGGACAGGGTAAACTATGGCTACACCTTC